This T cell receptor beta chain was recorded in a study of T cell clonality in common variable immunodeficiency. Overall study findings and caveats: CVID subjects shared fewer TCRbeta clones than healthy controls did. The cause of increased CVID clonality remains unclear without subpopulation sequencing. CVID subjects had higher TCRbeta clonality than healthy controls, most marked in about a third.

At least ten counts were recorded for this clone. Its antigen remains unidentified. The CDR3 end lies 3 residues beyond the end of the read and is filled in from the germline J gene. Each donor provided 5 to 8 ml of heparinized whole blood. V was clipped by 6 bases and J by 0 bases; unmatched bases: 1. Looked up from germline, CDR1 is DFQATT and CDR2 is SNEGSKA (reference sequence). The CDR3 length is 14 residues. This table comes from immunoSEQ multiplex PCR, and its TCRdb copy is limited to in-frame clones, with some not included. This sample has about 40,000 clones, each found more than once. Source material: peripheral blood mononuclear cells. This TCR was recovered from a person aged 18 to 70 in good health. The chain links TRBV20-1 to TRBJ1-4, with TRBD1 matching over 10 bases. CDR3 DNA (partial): TGCAGTGCCGGGACAGGGGCAACTAATGAAAAA. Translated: CSAGTGATNEK. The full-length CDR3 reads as CSAGTGATNEKLFF.